This T cell receptor (beta chain) was found in a study of blood T cell repertoires in COVID-19. The CDR3 runs 15 residues. V lost 3 bases and J 5 bases, leaving 16 bases between the germline ends. Germline V gene lookup returns CDR1 SGHTA and CDR2 FQGTGA. Measured with immunoSEQ multiplex PCR; TCRdb has only the in-frame clones, and not every one. The table has about 300,000 clones, 86% seen once. The specimen was peripheral blood. The TCR was taken from a woman between 50 and 59 years old with acute or convalescent COVID-19. The chain recombines TRBV7-3 with TRBJ2-5; possibly TRBD1 for D (6 bases). Here the CDR3 reads CASSFAGVRGETQYF. The DNA for the CDR3 is TGTGCCAGCAGCTTCGCCGGTGTGAGGGGGGAGACCCAGTACTTC.